This TCR beta chain is from a study of cytomegalovirus exposure and HLA in healthy donors. Background on the study: The 120 million or so unique TCR beta sequences, from some 170 million T cells, were found by an earlier analysis. Study-wide findings and caveats: An apparent linkage of common viral pathogens to several of the most significant clusters emerged in a later analysis. Several V segments, TRBV6-2 and TRBV6-3 among them, could not be told apart and were dropped. Another analysis was done later, and it associated roughly 15,000 TCR beta sequences with HLA alleles at 0.05 false discovery rate.

Germline V gives CDR1 SGHNT, CDR2 YYREEE (reference sequence). The CDR3 consists of 15 residues. The J segment lost 1 base and the V segment lost 3 bases, leaving 3 bases of the junction unmatched. Worth noting for this clone: Its antigen is as yet unknown.

Vbeta (60) and Jbeta (13) primers were used in the PCR. Clones were read by immunoSEQ multiplex PCR, and TCRdb kept only the in-frame ones, dropping some. The sample gives roughly 200,000 clones, 75% to 85% of which show up once; 2% to 2.5% is in the top ten. The sequence came from a woman in her forties or fifties in good health and CMV-seronegative. Material: PBMCs. The chain couples TRBV5-4 to TRBJ2-7; TRBD2 agrees at 11 bases. The CDR3 reads CASSYRLAGSYEQYF. The DNA of the CDR3 is TGTGCCAGCAGCTACAGACTAGCGGGATCCTACGAGCAGTACTTC.